This TCR beta chain stems from a study of cytotoxic CD8 clonotypes in ibrutinib-treated CLL. Study details: Patients gave response samples after a median about 12 months of treatment, range 6 to 36.

The V gene lost 0 bases and the J gene lost 7 bases, with 0 bases spanning the gap. Per germline, CDR1 DFQATT and CDR2 SNEGSKA (reference sequence). The CDR3 is 10 amino acids. With regard to this clone: Its antigen is as yet unknown.

Cryopreserved PBMCs were the source of around 2 micrograms of genomic DNA, which went to TCR beta libraries. Some clones are missing from TCRdb's copy, which holds only in-frame ones; the method was immunoSEQ multiplex PCR. The table lists 43,000 or so clones, 65% of them singletons, with roughly 21% in the top ten. Study-wide findings and caveats: At ibrutinib response, clonality increased, and at progression it declined back toward baseline. Lymph node repertoires were not studied, and sampling times were unmatched.

Sequencing used PBMCs, obtained after 24 months of ibrutinib treatment. The origin of this receptor is a human donor with chronic lymphocytic leukemia. V is TRBV20-1 and J is TRBJ1-4, with D unclear. This chain's CDR3 is CSARDEKLFF. The CDR3 DNA is TGCAGTGCTAGAGATGAAAAACTGTTTTTT.